These T cell receptor beta chains were read from a single sample in a study of T-cell reconstitution after alpha-beta-depleted transplantation in children. TCRdb itself ran the PCR reads through MiXCR, one entry per CDR3 protein. This table holds some 350,000 distinct CDR3 sequences, about a sixth found once. The sequencing used PBMCs, mostly from graft donor cells, collected 360 days after TCRalphabeta/CD19-depleted stem cell transplant. The receptors originated from a male patient between 2 and 15 years old who had a stem cell transplant for acute lymphoblastic leukemia, so the T cells may come from the graft donor. Both conserved end residues are part of each CDR3. D genes are given only for firm matches. Size tells how often a clone was seen (once, few, many) or the class of an expanded clone, and some rows leave it out.

j_call clone_size v_call d_call cdr3_aa cdr3_nt
TRBJ2-7 . TRBV10-2 . CASSEGGGLSYEQYF TGCGCCAGCAGTGAGGGAGGGGGCCTCTCCTACGAGCAGTACTTC
TRBJ2-5 . TRBV27 . CASSLSVSSQETQYF TGTGCCAGCAGTTTATCAGTCAGTTCGCAAGAGACCCAGTACTTC
TRBJ2-6 once TRBV25-1 . CASSEGDFPSGANVLTF TGTGCCAGCAGTGAGGGGGATTTCCCCTCTGGGGCCAACGTCCTGACTTTC
TRBJ2-1 few TRBV20-1 TRBD2 CSAKARGTSGVPSYNEQFF TGCAGTGCTAAGGCGAGGGGGACTAGCGGTGTTCCCTCCTACAATGAGCAGTTCTTC
TRBJ1-5 . TRBV3-1 . CASIWQPQHF TGTGCCAGCATATGGCAGCCCCAGCATTTT
TRBJ1-5 . TRBV6-1 . CASRGVVGDQPQHF TGTGCCAGCAGGGGGGTCGTAGGGGATCAGCCCCAGCATTTT
TRBJ1-1 . TRBV28 TRBD1 CASSLLMDRDGRRRLEAFF TGTGCCAGCAGTTTGCTAATGGACAGGGATGGAAGGCGTCGGCTTGAAGCTTTCTTT
TRBJ1-2 . TRBV12-3/TRBV12-4 . CASSFRRIDYGYTF TGTGCCAGCAGTTTCCGGAGAATCGACTATGGCTACACCTTC
TRBJ2-7 many TRBV5-1 TRBD2 CASSSRLAGYEQYF TGCGCCAGCAGCTCGCGACTAGCAGGCTACGAGCAGTACTTC
TRBJ1-5 many TRBV4-1 . CASSQEGLGPQHF TGCGCCAGCAGCCAAGAGGGGCTCGGGCCCCAGCATTTT
TRBJ1-5 few TRBV30 . CAWSVRGDQPQHF TGTGCCTGGAGTGTTCGGGGAGATCAGCCCCAGCATTTT
TRBJ2-5 . TRBV12-3/TRBV12-4 . CASTREWDQETQYF TGTGCCAGCACCCGGGAGTGGGACCAAGAGACCCAGTACTTC
TRBJ2-1 few TRBV20-1 . CSASLHGGPYNEQFF TGCAGTGCTAGCTTGCACGGCGGCCCCTACAATGAGCAGTTCTTC
TRBJ2-2 many TRBV7-9 . CASLRRTSGELFF TGTGCCAGCCTTAGGCGAACCTCCGGGGAGCTGTTTTTT
TRBJ1-6 . TRBV12-3/TRBV12-4 TRBD1 CASGDRGGNSPLHF TGTGCCAGCGGAGACAGGGGAGGGAATTCACCCCTCCACTTT
TRBJ2-4 few TRBV4-3 . CASSQNVHRDLAKNIQYF TGCGCCAGCAGCCAAAACGTCCACCGGGACCTAGCCAAAAACATTCAGTACTTC
TRBJ2-2 few TRBV12-3/TRBV12-4 . CASGPVTDTGELFF TGTGCCAGCGGGCCGGTGACTGACACCGGGGAGCTGTTTTTT
TRBJ2-2 many TRBV9 . CASSETGTPGTGELFF TGTGCCAGCAGCGAGACCGGGACACCGGGCACCGGGGAGCTGTTTTTT
TRBJ2-3 few TRBV4-2 . CASSQDWLTTDTQYF TGTGCCAGCAGCCAAGATTGGCTAACCACAGATACGCAGTATTTT
TRBJ2-5 . TRBV29-1 . CSVVEVKETQYF TGCAGCGTTGTAGAAGTTAAAGAGACCCAGTACTTC
TRBJ2-2 many TRBV29-1 . CSVEGGPGGELFF TGCAGCGTTGAAGGAGGGCCCGGCGGGGAGCTGTTTTTT
TRBJ2-2 few TRBV7-6 . CASSLTPSRGLEELFF TGTGCCAGCAGCTTAACCCCTTCTAGAGGTCTAGAGGAGCTGTTTTTT
TRBJ2-7 . TRBV12-3/TRBV12-4 . CASSLTRQVVYEQYF TGTGCCAGCAGTTTAACTAGACAGGTCGTCTACGAGCAGTACTTC
TRBJ2-7 . TRBV6-5 TRBD1 CASSSTLTGYSEQYF TGTGCCAGCAGTTCCACGTTGACAGGGTACAGCGAGCAGTACTTC
TRBJ1-2 . TRBV10-3 . CAISELRTAPYGYTF TGTGCCATCAGTGAGTTAAGGACAGCGCCCTATGGCTACACCTTC
TRBJ2-7 few TRBV4-3 TRBD2 CASSQARTSGYEQYF TGCGCCAGCAGCCAAGCTCGAACTAGCGGATACGAGCAGTACTTC
TRBJ2-5 few TRBV7-6 TRBD1 CASSFTGVETQYF TGTGCCAGCAGCTTTACAGGGGTAGAGACCCAGTACTTC
TRBJ2-7 . TRBV7-9 . CASSLARAGAGGHEQYF TGTGCCAGCAGCTTAGCTAGGGCAGGGGCAGGTGGCCACGAGCAGTACTTC
TRBJ2-5 . TRBV9 TRBD2 CASSVGPSGRTNSQETQYF TGTGCCAGCAGCGTAGGTCCTAGCGGGAGGACGAACTCCCAAGAGACCCAGTACTTC
TRBJ2-1 . TRBV5-1 . CASSSIQGVSYNEQFF TGCGCCAGCAGCTCAATACAGGGTGTATCCTACAATGAGCAGTTCTTC
TRBJ2-3 few TRBV29-1 TRBD1 CSVLTGKGLTDTQYF TGCAGCGTTTTGACAGGGAAAGGTCTGACAGATACGCAGTATTTT
TRBJ2-5 many TRBV12-3/TRBV12-4 . CASSPHGETQYF TGTGCCAGCAGCCCCCACGGAGAGACCCAGTACTTC
TRBJ2-1 few TRBV7-9 . CASSLGGRFNEQFF TGTGCCAGCAGCTTAGGCGGCCGATTTAATGAGCAGTTCTTC
TRBJ2-1 few TRBV7-7 TRBD1 CASSLVPTGQGRRGGQFF TGTGCTAGCAGCTTAGTACCCACGGGACAGGGAAGGCGAGGAGGGCAGTTCTTC
TRBJ1-1 . TRBV28 . CASSNRYMNTEAFF TGTGCCAGCAGCAACAGGTACATGAACACTGAAGCTTTCTTT
TRBJ2-1 . TRBV30 TRBD1 CAWKTGGRYEQFF TGTGCCTGGAAAACAGGGGGCAGATATGAGCAGTTCTTC
TRBJ2-1 . TRBV19 TRBD2 CASSMWEGNEQFF TGTGCCAGCTCTATGTGGGAGGGCAATGAGCAGTTCTTC
TRBJ2-7 many TRBV12-3/TRBV12-4 TRBD2 CASRSGLAGVRGRQYF TGTGCCAGCAGGAGCGGACTAGCGGGAGTTCGAGGGCGGCAGTACTTC
TRBJ2-6 . TRBV7-2 . CASSFIGIPGANVLTF TGTGCCAGCAGCTTTATAGGGATCCCTGGGGCCAACGTCCTGACTTTC
TRBJ2-1 few TRBV12-3/TRBV12-4 . CASSQISGLDHNEQFF TGTGCCAGCAGCCAGATATCGGGACTGGACCACAATGAGCAGTTCTTC
TRBJ2-7 many TRBV20-1 . CSATFRGGEQYF TGCAGTGCAACCTTCAGGGGCGGAGAGCAGTACTTC
TRBJ2-5 many TRBV2 TRBD1 CASKVDRGGETQYF TGTGCCAGCAAGGTCGACAGGGGTGGAGAGACCCAGTACTTC
TRBJ2-6 few TRBV2 TRBD1 CASRPGDRVGFHVLTF TGTGCCAGCCGCCCCGGAGACAGGGTTGGGTTCCACGTCCTGACTTTC
TRBJ2-1 few TRBV6-2/TRBV6-3 TRBD2 CASSSLLAGNEQFF TGTGCCAGCAGTTCCCTCCTAGCGGGAAATGAGCAGTTCTTC
TRBJ2-7 . TRBV10-3 . CAISGSQTYEQYF TGTGCCATCAGTGGGTCTCAAACCTACGAGCAGTACTTC
TRBJ2-3 . TRBV11-2 . CASSLRVTPTDTQYF TGTGCCAGCAGCTTAAGGGTTACCCCCACAGATACGCAGTATTTT
TRBJ1-2 . TRBV6-2/TRBV6-3 . CASSYDRSSYGYTF TGTGCCAGCAGTTACGACAGATCATCTTATGGCTACACCTTC
TRBJ2-3 . TRBV30 . CAWNWGGGPSTDTQYF TGTGCCTGGAATTGGGGAGGGGGGCCTAGCACAGATACGCAGTATTTT
TRBJ2-7 few TRBV27 . CASSGLSYEQYF TGTGCCAGCTCAGGCCTCTCCTACGAGCAGTACTTC
TRBJ1-5 . TRBV4-3 . CASSAYRAEQPQHF TGCGCCAGCAGCGCCTACAGGGCTGAACAGCCCCAGCATTTT
TRBJ2-5 . TRBV4-1 . CASSQERTTQETQYF TGCGCCAGCAGCCAAGAGAGGACCACTCAAGAGACCCAGTACTTC
TRBJ2-1 . TRBV12-3/TRBV12-4 TRBD1 CASRGTGLLVPYNEQFF TGTGCCAGCAGGGGGACAGGGCTCCTAGTCCCCTACAATGAGCAGTTCTTC
TRBJ2-7 . TRBV7-6 . CASSNDRNSYEQYF TGTGCCAGCAGCAACGACAGGAATTCCTACGAGCAGTACTTC
TRBJ2-7 . TRBV10-3 . CATMTGNAYEQYF TGTGCCACCATGACAGGAAATGCCTACGAGCAGTACTTC
TRBJ2-1 . TRBV4-3 TRBD2 CASSQDILAGGGPYNEQFF TGCGCCAGCAGCCAAGATATTCTAGCGGGAGGTGGGCCTTACAATGAGCAGTTCTTC
TRBJ1-5 few TRBV20-1 TRBD1 CSARGQGQPQHF TGCAGTGCTAGGGGACAGGGGCAGCCCCAGCATTTT
TRBJ2-1 few TRBV4-1 . CASSQEGREQFF TGCGCCAGCAGCCAGGAGGGACGTGAGCAGTTCTTC
TRBJ2-7 . TRBV6-2/TRBV6-3 . CASSLRRLEKHEQYF TGTGCCAGCTCTCTACGCCGCCTGGAGAAACACGAGCAGTACTTC